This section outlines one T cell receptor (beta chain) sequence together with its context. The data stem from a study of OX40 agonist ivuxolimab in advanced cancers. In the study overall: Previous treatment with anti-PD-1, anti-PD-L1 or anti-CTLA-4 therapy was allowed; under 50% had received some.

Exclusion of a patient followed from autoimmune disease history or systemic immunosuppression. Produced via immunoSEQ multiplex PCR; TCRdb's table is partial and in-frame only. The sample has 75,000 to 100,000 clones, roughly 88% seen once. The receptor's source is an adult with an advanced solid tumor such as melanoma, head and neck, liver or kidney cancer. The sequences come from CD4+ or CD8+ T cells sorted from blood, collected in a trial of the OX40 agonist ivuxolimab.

The CDR3 DNA is TGTGCCAGCAGCCCCGGGACTAGCGGGGGGGCGGAGCAGTTCTTC. It yields the protein CASSPGTSGGAEQFF. V gene TRBV11-2 combines with J gene TRBJ2-1; 16 bases align to TRBD2. The CDR3 covers 15 residues. Trimming at V came to 5 bases and at J to 10 bases, leaving 5 bases not matched to a gene. CDR1 and CDR2 (germline): SGHAT, FQNNGV.